Listed here are 31 T cell receptor beta chains from one sample, sequenced in a study of CD8 T cells in ankylosing spondylitis. TCRdb analysed the 5' RACE reads with MiXCR anew, one entry per CDR3 protein. Of over 700,000 distinct CDR3 sequences listed, 15% to 20% were seen once; the top ten hold over 15%. Their recognized antigens are unknown. Regarding the study as a whole: In ankylosing spondylitis blood, a motif of seven to nine highly homologous TCR beta variants appeared characteristic.

What was sequenced was blood, either unsorted or a sorted T cell fraction (not recorded which). Receptors originate from a male donor with ankylosing spondylitis.

This clonotype was seen repeatedly, ten times or more. The V call is TRBV27, the J call TRBJ2-1, with no clear D. V shed 0 bases and J shed 7 bases, with 7 bases lying between them. Per germline, CDR1 MNHEY and CDR2 SMNVEV (reference sequence). CDR3 size: 13 residues. The CDR3 sequence: CASSLSRLNEQFF. The CDR3 bases are TGTGCCAGCAGTTTATCGAGATTGAATGAGCAGTTCTTC.

This clonotype turned up a few times. The rearrangement uses TRBV29-1 and TRBJ2-3, with 8 bases aligning to TRBD1. V lost 6 bases and J lost 6; bases outside the gene matches: 11. Germline lookup yields CDR1 SQVTM and CDR2 ANQGSEA. This CDR3 comprises 14 residues. The CDR3 loop is CSVLQGARADTQYF. The DNA of the CDR3 is TGCAGCGTACTGCAGGGGGCCAGGGCGGATACGCAGTATTTT.

Only one count was recorded for this clonotype. The V call is TRBV20-1, the J call TRBJ1-1; 7 bases match TRBD1. Germline V lookup: CDR1 DFQATT, CDR2 SNEGSKA (reference sequence). V was clipped by 3 bases and J by 0 bases; unmatched bases: 4. This CDR3 is built from 14 residues. DNA for the CDR3: TGCAGTGCTAGGAGGGACAGCTTGAACACTGAAGCTTTCTTT. Protein product: CSARRDSLNTEAFF.

The chain uses TRBV18 and TRBJ2-7; D is unresolved. The length of the CDR3 is 16 residues. Deletions cut 0 bases from V and 0 bases from J, with 12 bases between. Germline V lookup: CDR1 KGHSH, CDR2 LQKENI. CDR3 nucleotides: TGTGCCAGCTCACCACCGAAGAACAAATTCTCCTACGAGCAGTACTTC. Amino acid sequence: CASSPPKNKFSYEQYF. The full variable domain, in which reference TRBV18 and TRBJ2-7 provide the parts outside the CDR3, is NAGVMQNPRHLVRRRGQEARLRCSPMKGHSHVYWYRQLPEEGLKFMVYLQKENIIDESGMPKERFSAEFPKEGPSILRIQQVVRGDSAAYFCASSPPKNKFSYEQYFGPGTRLTVT.

This chain connects TRBV2 to TRBJ2-6; 8 bases are a match to TRBD2. The trim removed 7 bases at V and 0 bases at J, leaving 8 bases unmatched. The CDR3 consists of 17 residues. Germline V CDR1 and CDR2: SNHLY, FYNNEI. The CDR3 loop is CASTAQREFSGANVLTF. CDR3 bases: TGTGCCAGCACAGCGCAGCGGGAGTTCTCTGGGGCCAACGTCCTGACTTTC.

This clonotype appeared many times. The genes are TRBV7-9 and TRBJ2-1; 11 nucleotides line up with TRBD2. The CDR3 totals 16 residues. Germline V gene lookup returns CDR1 SEHNR and CDR2 FQNEAQ (reference sequence). The J segment lost 8 bases and the V segment lost 4 bases, leaving 10 bases of the junction unmatched. CDR3 coding DNA: TGTGCCAGCAGCTCCAGACTAGCGGGGCCTAATGATGAGCAGTTCTTC. Translating it yields CASSSRLAGPNDEQFF. Complete variable domain (other parts from reference TRBV7-9 and TRBJ2-1): DTGVSQNPRHKITKRGQNVTFRCDPISEHNRLYWYRQTLGQGPEFLTYFQNEAQLEKSRLLSDRFSAERPKGSFSTLEIQRTEQGDSAMYLCASSSRLAGPNDEQFFGPGTRLTVL.

The chain is built from TRBV15 and TRBJ2-7; D is unresolved. The CDR3 loop spans 16 amino acids. V was shortened by 1 base and J by 2 bases, with 15 bases between the two germline ends. CDR1 and CDR2 from the germline V gene are LNHNV and YYDKDF (reference sequence). The CDR3 loop reads CATSRGPLETPYEQYF. The CDR3 DNA reads TGTGCCACCAGCAGAGGCCCCCTAGAAACTCCCTACGAGCAGTACTTC.

This clonotype was found a few times. The gene calls are TRBV29-1 and TRBJ2-2, with no clear D. The V end was cut by 0 bases, the J end by 5 bases, with 10 bases between. The germline V gene has CDR1 SQVTM and CDR2 ANQGSEA. The CDR3 covers 14 residues. Here the CDR3 reads CSVEDLRFTGELFF. Written as DNA, the CDR3 is TGCAGCGTTGAAGACCTCAGGTTTACCGGGGAGCTGTTTTTT.

CDR3: CSARSLSPTNREGYGYTF. For the CDR3, the DNA is TGCAGTGCTAGATCCTTAAGCCCGACTAACAGGGAGGGCTATGGCTACACCTTC. The chain combines TRBV20-1 with TRBJ1-2, with a tentative D call TRBD1 (6 bases). Germline V gene lookup returns CDR1 DFQATT and CDR2 SNEGSKA (reference sequence). The V gene lost 2 bases and the J gene lost 4 bases, with 26 bases spanning the gap. The CDR3 is made up of 18 amino acids.

The rearrangement uses TRBV5-4 and TRBJ2-6; a possible D gene is TRBD2 (5 bases). The CDR3 contains 20 residues. Trimming removed 1 base from V and 0 bases from J, with 20 bases in between. CDR1 and CDR2 (germline): SGHNT, YYREEE (reference sequence). CDR3 protein: CASSLHSTRVVGSGANVLTF. CDR3 in DNA: TGTGCCAGCAGCTTGCATAGTACGAGGGTAGTAGGCTCTGGGGCCAACGTCCTGACTTTC. The complete variable domain, with remaining parts taken from reference TRBV5-4 and TRBJ2-6, reads ETGVTQSPTHLIKTRGQQVTLRCSSQSGHNTVSWYQQALGQGPQFIFQYYREEENGRGNFPPRFSGLQFPNYSSELNVNALELDDSALYLCASSLHSTRVVGSGANVLTFGAGSRLTVL.

The V call is TRBV3-1, the J call TRBJ2-3; TRBD2 might be the D (5 bases). This CDR3 has 16 residues. Germline lookup yields CDR1 LGHDT and CDR2 YNNKEL (reference sequence). V was cut by 4 bases and J by 0 bases, with 14 bases left in between. The CDR3 reads CASSPGDPISTDTQYF. In DNA form, the CDR3 reads TGTGCCAGCAGCCCCGGGGATCCCATTAGCACAGATACGCAGTATTTT.

The sample holds a few counts of this clonotype. V usage is TRBV7-9 and J usage is TRBJ1-4; TRBD1 agrees at 9 bases. This CDR3 spans 14 amino acids. The ends lost 5 bases at V and 8 bases at J; junction bases unmatched: 6. Germline-derived CDR1 and CDR2 are SEHNR and FQNEAQ (reference sequence). The CDR3 DNA sequence: TGTGCCAGCAGCCGGGGACAGGGAGGCGAAAAACTGTTTTTT. Amino acids: CASSRGQGGEKLFF.

V and J are TRBV7-3 and TRBJ2-1; TRBD2 aligns across 11 bases. With 5 bases clipped from V and 7 bases from J, the junction kept 7 bases outside the gene matches. This CDR3 has 15 residues. Germline CDR1 reads SGHTA; CDR2 reads FQGTGA. This CDR3 is CASSVSGGAENEQFF. CDR3 nucleotide sequence: TGTGCCAGCAGCGTTAGCGGGGGGGCTGAAAATGAGCAGTTCTTC.

This clonotype was detected only a few times. The chain uses TRBV29-1 and TRBJ1-1; a possible D gene is TRBD1 (5 bases). The CDR3 has 13 residues. Trimming shortened V by 7 bases and J by 3 bases, and 15 bases separated the two germline ends. The germline gives CDR1 SQVTM, CDR2 ANQGSEA. The CDR3 sequence is CSENEGRYTEAFF. The CDR3 bases are TGCAGCGAGAATGAGGGGAGGTACACTGAAGCTTTCTTT. The variable domain in full, completed from reference TRBV29-1 and TRBJ1-1, reads SAVISQKPSRDICQRGTSLTIQCQVDSQVTMMFWYRQQPGQSLTLIATANQGSEATYESGFVIDKFPISRPNLTFSTLTVSNMSPEDSSIYLCSENEGRYTEAFFGQGTRLTVV.

This chain joins TRBV7-2 and TRBJ2-1; D perhaps matches TRBD1 (5 bases). Trimming stripped 4 bases from V and 0 bases from J, with 16 bases between. The CDR3 runs to 17 residues. Germline V CDR1 and CDR2: SGHTA, FQGNSA. CDR3 loop: CASSSQTALHSYNEQFF. The CDR3 DNA is TGTGCCAGCAGCTCTCAGACAGCCCTTCACTCCTACAATGAGCAGTTCTTC.

The V and J genes are TRBV7-9 and TRBJ2-6; D ambiguous. Germline-derived CDR1 and CDR2 are SEHNR and FQNEAQ (reference sequence). The CDR3 extends over 15 amino acids. Trimming took off 1 base at V and 2 bases at J, with 6 bases between the two ends. CDR3 sequence (DNA): TGTGCCAGCAGCTTAGAAGTTCCTGGGGCCAACGTCCTGACTTTC. Encoded protein: CASSLEVPGANVLTF.

This clonotype turned up a few times. The chain recombines TRBV12-3 or TRBV12-4 with TRBJ1-2, with TRBD1 identical over 12 bases. V dropped 8 bases and J dropped 8; count of bases not matched to a gene: 12. The CDR3 spans 15 residues. CDR3 residues: CASSPTGQGARGYTF. The CDR3 DNA follows: TGTGCCAGCTCGCCTACGGGACAGGGGGCGCGAGGCTACACCTTC.

Regarding this clonotype: One end of the junction does not line up with germline, which may come from a read error. V and J are TRBV20-1 and TRBJ2-1; 9 bases map to TRBD2. Germline values: CDR1 DFQATT, CDR2 SNEGSKA (reference sequence). This CDR3 is 14 amino acids long. The CDR3 loop reads CSARVPSGTNEQFF. DNA for the CDR3: TGCAGTGCAAGAGTTCCTAGCGGGACAAATGAGCAGTTCTTC.

The rearrangement links TRBV29-1 to TRBJ2-7; D gene ambiguous. The germline CDR1 and CDR2 sequences are SQVTM and ANQGSEA. The CDR3 runs to 12 residues. V was shortened by 7 bases and J by 2 bases, with 12 bases between the two germline ends. The DNA of the CDR3 is TGCAGCGCTGCTCGCGGTCCCTACGAGCAGTACTTC. This sequence encodes CSAARGPYEQYF.

This clonotype was detected a few times. The chain has TRBV20-1 and TRBJ2-4; no clear D. The length of the CDR3 is 13 residues. Germline values: CDR1 DFQATT, CDR2 SNEGSKA (reference sequence). The germline V and J ends were trimmed by 6 bases and 0 bases, with 9 bases remaining between them. In DNA form, the CDR3 reads TGCAGTGCCCCGGAAGGAGCCAAAAACATTCAGTACTTC. Translation: CSAPEGAKNIQYF.

The V and J genes are TRBV5-1 and TRBJ1-6; 9 bases are shared with TRBD1. There are 14 residues in the CDR3. V shed 0 bases, J shed 9 bases, and the junction held 1 base outside the gene matches. Germline V gene lookup returns CDR1 SGHRS and CDR2 YFSETQ. The CDR3 region has the DNA TGCGCCAGCAGCTTGGAGGGACAGGGTTCACCCCTCCACTTT. Protein product: CASSLEGQGSPLHF.

This clonotype came up a few times. The J gene is TRBJ2-2, the V gene TRBV5-1, with D perhaps assigned TRBD1 or TRBD2 (6 bases each). The CDR3 has 16 amino acids. Trimming cost V 2 bases and J 0 bases, with 11 bases left between them. Germline V gene lookup returns CDR1 SGHRS and CDR2 YFSETQ. The CDR3 sequence is CASSFGGPANTGELFF. In DNA form, the CDR3 reads TGCGCCAGCAGCTTTGGGGGGCCCGCGAACACCGGGGAGCTGTTTTTT.

This clonotype came up a few times. This rearrangement joins TRBV29-1 to TRBJ2-5; D assignment may be TRBD1 or TRBD2 (5 bases each). Germline lookup yields CDR1 SQVTM and CDR2 ANQGSEA. V lost 8 bases and J 2 bases, leaving 15 bases between the germline ends. This CDR3 region has 13 residues. CDR3 sequence (DNA): TGCAGCTCTCGGGGTCCAGGGCAAGAGACCCAGTACTTC. Protein product: CSSRGPGQETQYF. Full variable domain (missing parts from reference TRBV29-1 and TRBJ2-5): SAVISQKPSRDICQRGTSLTIQCQVDSQVTMMFWYRQQPGQSLTLIATANQGSEATYESGFVIDKFPISRPNLTFSTLTVSNMSPEDSSIYLCSSRGPGQETQYFGPGTRLLVL.

The chain has TRBV5-1 and TRBJ2-1; D is unclear. Germline values: CDR1 SGHRS, CDR2 YFSETQ. Deletions cut 1 base from V and 5 bases from J, with 4 bases between. The CDR3 sequence is 12 residues long. CDR3 loop: CASSLFDNEQFF. Here the CDR3 DNA reads TGCGCCAGCAGCTTGTTTGACAATGAGCAGTTCTTC.

The rearrangement uses TRBV20-1 and TRBJ1-2; D uncertain. CDR1 DFQATT and CDR2 SNEGSKA come from the germline V gene (reference sequence). Trimming removed 2 bases from V and 4 bases from J, with 17 bases in between. CDR3 length equals 15 residues. CDR3 residues: CSARFEHSAPYGYTF. The CDR3 bases are TGCAGTGCTAGATTCGAGCACTCCGCACCCTATGGCTACACCTTC.

V is TRBV10-2 and J is TRBJ2-2; 9 positions agree with TRBD1. This CDR3 is 13 amino acids long. The germline gives CDR1 WSHSY, CDR2 SAAADI. Losses at the gene ends were 8 bases for V and 6 bases for J; bases not matched to a gene: 4. CDR3 residues: CASGQGFPGELFF. CDR3 DNA sequence: TGCGCCAGCGGACAGGGGTTCCCCGGGGAGCTGTTTTTT.

The chain recombines TRBV28 with TRBJ1-6; D possibly corresponds to TRBD1 (6 bases). V was clipped by 3 bases and J by 9 bases, with 18 bases between them. CDR1 and CDR2 (germline): MDHEN, SYDVKM. The CDR3 length is 16 residues. CDR3 DNA: TGTGCCAGCAGTTTGGTTCAGGGACAAAAATTTTCACCCCTCCACTTT. It encodes CASSLVQGQKFSPLHF.

With respect to this clonotype: One end of the junction varies from germline; a read error may be responsible. V is TRBV6-1 and J is TRBJ2-5; D possibly uses TRBD1 or TRBD2 (5 bases each). The CDR3 runs 13 residues. In germline, CDR1 is MNHNS, CDR2 SASEGT. DNA of the CDR3: TGTGCCAGCAGTAGAGGGACCGGAGAGGCCCAGTACTTC. Translation gives CASSRGTGEAQYF.

This chain uses TRBV12-3 or TRBV12-4 with TRBJ2-2; 7 bases line up with TRBD2. V dropped 7 bases and J dropped 4; count of bases not matched to a gene: 9. The CDR3 is made up of 15 amino acids. CDR3 DNA sequence: TGTGCCAGCAACCAGGGAGGGCTCGGCACCGGGGAGCTGTTTTTT. Translating gives CASNQGGLGTGELFF.

This clonotype was picked up a small number of times. V is TRBV30 and J is TRBJ1-1; D is perhaps TRBD1 (5 bases). V lost 0 bases to trimming and J lost 5 bases, with 19 bases between them. This CDR3 has 16 residues. The germline V gene encodes CDR1 GTSNPN and CDR2 SVGIG (reference sequence). DNA for the CDR3: TGTGCCTGGAGTGTTGGGATGGGCCGAAAGGGGACTGAAGCTTTCTTT. It translates to CAWSVGMGRKGTEAFF.

This clonotype was observed a handful of times. This chain joins TRBV5-1 and TRBJ2-1; D perhaps matches TRBD1 (6 bases). The CDR3 runs 15 residues. CDR1 SGHRS and CDR2 YFSETQ come from the germline V gene. V gave up 0 bases and J gave up 4 bases, with 11 bases separating them. DNA for the CDR3: TGCGCCAGCAGCTTGGATGGGGGCGCTTACAATGAGCAGTTCTTC. It encodes CASSLDGGAYNEQFF.